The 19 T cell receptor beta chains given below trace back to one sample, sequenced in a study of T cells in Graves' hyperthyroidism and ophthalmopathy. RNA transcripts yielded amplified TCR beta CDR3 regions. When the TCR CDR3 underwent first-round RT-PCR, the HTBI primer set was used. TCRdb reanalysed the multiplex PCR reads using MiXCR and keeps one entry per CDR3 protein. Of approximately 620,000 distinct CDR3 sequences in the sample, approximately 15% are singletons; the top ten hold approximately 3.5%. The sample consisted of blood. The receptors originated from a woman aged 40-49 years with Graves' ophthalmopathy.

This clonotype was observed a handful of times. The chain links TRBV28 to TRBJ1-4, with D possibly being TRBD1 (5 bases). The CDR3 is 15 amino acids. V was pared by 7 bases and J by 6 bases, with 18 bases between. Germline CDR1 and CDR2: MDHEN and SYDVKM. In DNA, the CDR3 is TGTGCCAGCACCCCACCAGGGCAGGGCTATGAAAAACTGTTTTTT. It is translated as CASTPPGQGYEKLFF.

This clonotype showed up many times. The CDR3 nucleotides are TGCAGTGCTAGCGCGGGAGAGGGGTACGAGCAGTACTTC. Translation gives CSASAGEGYEQYF. V usage is TRBV20-1 and J usage is TRBJ2-7, with 7 positions matching TRBD2. The germline gives CDR1 DFQATT, CDR2 SNEGSKA (reference sequence). The CDR3 runs 13 residues. With V trimmed by 3 bases and J by 4 bases, 6 bases remained unmatched.

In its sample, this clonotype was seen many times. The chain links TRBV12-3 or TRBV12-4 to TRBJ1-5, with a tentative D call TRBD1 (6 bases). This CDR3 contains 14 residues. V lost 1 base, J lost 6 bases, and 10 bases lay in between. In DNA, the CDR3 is TGTGCCAGCAGTTTAGGAACAGGGTTTCAGCCCCAGCATTTT. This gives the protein CASSLGTGFQPQHF.

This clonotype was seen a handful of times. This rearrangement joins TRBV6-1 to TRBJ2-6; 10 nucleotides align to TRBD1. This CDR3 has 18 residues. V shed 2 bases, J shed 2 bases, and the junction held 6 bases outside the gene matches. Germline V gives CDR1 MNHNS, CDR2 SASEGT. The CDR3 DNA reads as TGTGCCAGCAGTGAACCGGGACAGGGGTTACCTGGGGCCAACGTCCTGACTTTC. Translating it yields CASSEPGQGLPGANVLTF.

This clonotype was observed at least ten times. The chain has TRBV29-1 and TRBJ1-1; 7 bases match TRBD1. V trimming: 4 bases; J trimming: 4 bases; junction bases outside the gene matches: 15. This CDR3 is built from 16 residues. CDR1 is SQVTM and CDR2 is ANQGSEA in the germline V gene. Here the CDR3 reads CSVVRQTGRPSTEAFF. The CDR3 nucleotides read TGCAGCGTTGTTCGTCAGACAGGGCGGCCGAGCACTGAAGCTTTCTTT.

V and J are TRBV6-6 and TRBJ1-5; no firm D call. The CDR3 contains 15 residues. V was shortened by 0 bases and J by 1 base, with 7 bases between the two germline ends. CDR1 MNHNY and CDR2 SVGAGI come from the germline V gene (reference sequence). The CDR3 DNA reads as TGTGCCAGCAGTTACTCTCGGCGCAGCAATCAGCCCCAGCATTTT. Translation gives CASSYSRRSNQPQHF.

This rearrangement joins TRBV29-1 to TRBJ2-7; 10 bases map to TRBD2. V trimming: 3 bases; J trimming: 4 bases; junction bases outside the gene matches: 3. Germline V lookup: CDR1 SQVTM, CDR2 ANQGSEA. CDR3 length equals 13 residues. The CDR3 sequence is CSVELAGDYEQYF. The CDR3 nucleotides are TGCAGCGTTGAGCTAGCGGGGGATTACGAGCAGTACTTC.

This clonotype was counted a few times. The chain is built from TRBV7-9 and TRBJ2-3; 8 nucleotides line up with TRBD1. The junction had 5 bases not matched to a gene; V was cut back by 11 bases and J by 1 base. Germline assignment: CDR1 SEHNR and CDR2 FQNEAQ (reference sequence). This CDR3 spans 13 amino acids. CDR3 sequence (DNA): TGTGCCTGGTTGACAGGGGGCACAGATACGCAGTATTTT. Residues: CAWLTGGTDTQYF.

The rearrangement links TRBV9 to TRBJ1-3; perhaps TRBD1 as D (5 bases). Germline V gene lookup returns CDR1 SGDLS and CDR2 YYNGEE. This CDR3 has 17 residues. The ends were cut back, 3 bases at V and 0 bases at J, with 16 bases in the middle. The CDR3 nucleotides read TGTGCCAGCAGCGGTGCGCCGGGGGGGGACTCTGGAAACACCATATATTTT. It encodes CASSGAPGGDSGNTIYF.

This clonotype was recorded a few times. Written as DNA, the CDR3 is TGCAGTGCTTCTGGGACTGCTGCGGGCTACGAGCAGTACTTC. Its translation is CSASGTAAGYEQYF. This sequence joins TRBV20-1 and TRBJ2-7; D possibly corresponds to TRBD2 (6 bases). Trimming removed 5 bases at V and 3 bases at J, with 17 bases between. Looked up from germline, CDR1 is DFQATT and CDR2 is SNEGSKA (reference sequence). The CDR3 loop spans 14 amino acids.

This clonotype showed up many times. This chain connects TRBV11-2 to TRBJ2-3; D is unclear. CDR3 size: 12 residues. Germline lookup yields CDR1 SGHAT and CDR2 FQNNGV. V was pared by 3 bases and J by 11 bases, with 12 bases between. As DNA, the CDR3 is TGTGCCAGCAGCTTGGAGTATCTGAAGCAGTATTTT. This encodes CASSLEYLKQYF.

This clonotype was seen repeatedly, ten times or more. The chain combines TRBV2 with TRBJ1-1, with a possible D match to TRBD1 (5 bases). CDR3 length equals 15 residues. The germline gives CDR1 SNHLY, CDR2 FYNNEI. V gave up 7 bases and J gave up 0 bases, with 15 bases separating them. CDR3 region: CASIRTGGVNTEAFF. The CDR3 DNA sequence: TGTGCCAGCATTAGGACCGGGGGGGTGAACACTGAAGCTTTCTTT.

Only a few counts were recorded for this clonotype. The CDR3, as DNA: TGTGCCAGCAGTTCACAGGGGTTCGATGAGCAGTTCTTC. Translating it yields CASSSQGFDEQFF. This chain connects TRBV11-2 to TRBJ2-1; 7 positions agree with TRBD1. Germline V gene lookup returns CDR1 SGHAT and CDR2 FQNNGV. J gave up 8 bases and V 6 bases, and 7 bases lay outside the gene matches. CDR3 size: 13 residues.

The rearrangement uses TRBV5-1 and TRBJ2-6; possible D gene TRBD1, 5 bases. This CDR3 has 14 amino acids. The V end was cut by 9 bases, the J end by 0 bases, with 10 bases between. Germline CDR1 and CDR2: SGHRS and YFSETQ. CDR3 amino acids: CATSGSSGANVLTF. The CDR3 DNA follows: TGCGCCACCTCAGGGTCCTCTGGGGCCAACGTCCTGACTTTC.

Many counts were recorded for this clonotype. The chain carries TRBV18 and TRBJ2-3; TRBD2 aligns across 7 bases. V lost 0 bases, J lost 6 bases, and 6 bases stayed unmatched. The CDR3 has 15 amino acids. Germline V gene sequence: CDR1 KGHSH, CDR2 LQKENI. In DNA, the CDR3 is TGTGCCAGCTCACCACCGCCTAGCGGCAAGGATACGCAGTATTTT. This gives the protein CASSPPPSGKDTQYF.

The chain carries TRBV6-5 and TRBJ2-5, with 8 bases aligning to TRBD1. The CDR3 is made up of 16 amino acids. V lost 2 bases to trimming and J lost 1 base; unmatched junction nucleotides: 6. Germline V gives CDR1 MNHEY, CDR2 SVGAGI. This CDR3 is CASSYLRGHGQETQYF. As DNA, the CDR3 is TGTGCCAGCAGTTACCTCAGGGGGCACGGCCAAGAGACCCAGTACTTC.

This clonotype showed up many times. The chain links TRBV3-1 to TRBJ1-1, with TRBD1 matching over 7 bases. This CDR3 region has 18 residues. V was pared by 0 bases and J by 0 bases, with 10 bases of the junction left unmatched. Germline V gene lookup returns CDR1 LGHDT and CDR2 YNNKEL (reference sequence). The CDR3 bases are TGTGCCAGCAGCCAAGAGTGGGGAGGGGGCTTCCTGAACACTGAAGCTTTCTTT. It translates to CASSQEWGGGFLNTEAFF.

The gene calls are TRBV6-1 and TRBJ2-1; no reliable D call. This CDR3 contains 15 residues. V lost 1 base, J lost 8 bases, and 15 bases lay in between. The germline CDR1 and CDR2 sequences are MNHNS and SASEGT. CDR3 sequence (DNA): TGTGCCAGCAGTGAAGTGGCTAGTTCGGGTTATGAGCAGTTCTTC. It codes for CASSEVASSGYEQFF.

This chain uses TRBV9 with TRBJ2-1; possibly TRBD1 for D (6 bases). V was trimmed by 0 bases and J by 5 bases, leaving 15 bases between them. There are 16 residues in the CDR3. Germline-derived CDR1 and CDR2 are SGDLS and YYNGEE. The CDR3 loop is CASSVAPGVYDNEQFF. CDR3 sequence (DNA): TGTGCCAGCAGCGTAGCCCCAGGGGTCTATGACAATGAGCAGTTCTTC.